This TCR beta chain stems from a study of blood T cell repertoires in COVID-19. Study-wide context: T cells, B-cell-depleted T cells, or PBMCs supplied cDNA or gDNA.

Study members were between roughly 18 and 100 years old and lived in roughly 24 US regions. Cohorts were based on clinical histories the participants reported. In the original workflow: Amplification with reference gene primers provided the estimates of nucleated cell counts. Generated by immunoSEQ multiplex PCR, the TCRdb table keeps only in-frame clones and is missing some. V, J and clone size are those of that table, while D and trimming were read from the DNA. Of about 440,000 clones listed, 70% to 90% are singletons. Germline V gene lookup returns CDR1 SEHNR and CDR2 FQNEAQ (reference sequence). V dropped 7 bases and J dropped 9 bases, with 10 bases sitting between them. This CDR3 comprises 11 residues.

The sequenced sample was PBMCs or T cells enriched from blood (not recorded which). The TCR comes from a woman younger than 35 with acute COVID-19. The genes are TRBV7-9 and TRBJ2-1; TRBD2 is a possible D gene (5 bases). The CDR3 sequence: CASIWRTEQFF. The CDR3 region has the DNA TGTGCCAGCATATGGAGGACTGAGCAGTTCTTC.